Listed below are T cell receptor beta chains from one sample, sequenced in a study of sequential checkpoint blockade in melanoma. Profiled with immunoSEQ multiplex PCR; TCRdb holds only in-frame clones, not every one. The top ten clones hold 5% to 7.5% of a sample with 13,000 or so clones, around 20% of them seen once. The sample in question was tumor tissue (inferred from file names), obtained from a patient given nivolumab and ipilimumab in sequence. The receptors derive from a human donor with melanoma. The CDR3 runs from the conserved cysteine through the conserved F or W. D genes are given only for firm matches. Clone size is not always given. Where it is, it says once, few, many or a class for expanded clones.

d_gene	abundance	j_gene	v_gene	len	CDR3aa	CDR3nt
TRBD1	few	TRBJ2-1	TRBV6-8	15	CASSYGQGSYNEQFF	TGTGCCAGCAGTTACGGACAGGGCTCCTACAATGAGCAGTTCTTC
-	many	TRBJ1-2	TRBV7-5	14	CASSFSGFGYGYTF	TGTGCCAGCAGCTTTAGCGGTTTTGGCTATGGCTACACCTTC
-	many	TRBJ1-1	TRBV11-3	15	CASSLFGQENTEAFF	TGTGCCAGCAGCTTATTTGGGCAGGAGAACACTGAAGCTTTCTTT
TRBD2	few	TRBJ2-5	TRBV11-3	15	CASSPTSAYLETQYF	TGTGCCAGCAGCCCGACTAGCGCGTATTTAGAGACCCAGTACTTC
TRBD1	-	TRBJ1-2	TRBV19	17	CASSLRGDAFANYGYTF	TGTGCCAGTAGCCTCAGGGGGGACGCTTTTGCTAACTATGGCTACACCTTC
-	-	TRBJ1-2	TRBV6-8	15	CASSVEVVPNYGYTF	TGTGCCAGCAGCGTGGAGGTAGTCCCTAACTATGGCTACACCTTC
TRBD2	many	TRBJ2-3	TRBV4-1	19	CASSQEMGLAEASTDTQYF	TGCGCCAGCAGCCAAGAAATGGGACTAGCGGAGGCTAGCACAGATACGCAGTATTTT
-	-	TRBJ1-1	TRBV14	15	CASSQGRGWGTEAFF	TGTGCCAGCAGCCAGGGTCGGGGTTGGGGCACTGAAGCTTTCTTT
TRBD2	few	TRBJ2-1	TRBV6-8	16	CASHSGAAGGPNEQFF	TGTGCCAGCCATTCAGGGGCTGCGGGAGGGCCGAATGAGCAGTTCTTC
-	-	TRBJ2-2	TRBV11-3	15	CASSLGKQGPGELFF	TGTGCCAGCAGCTTGGGAAAACAGGGCCCCGGGGAGCTGTTTTTT
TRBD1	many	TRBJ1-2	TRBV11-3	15	CASSPDRGRSGGYTF	TGTGCCAGCAGCCCGGACAGGGGGCGGTCGGGTGGCTACACCTTC
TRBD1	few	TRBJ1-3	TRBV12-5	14	CASADRDSGNTIYF	TGTGCCAGTGCGGACAGGGACTCTGGAAACACCATATATTTT
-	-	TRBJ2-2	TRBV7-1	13	CASSFLNTGELFF	TGTGCCAGCAGCTTCCTGAACACCGGGGAGCTGTTTTTT
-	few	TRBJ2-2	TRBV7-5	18	CASSLVALTGGGTGELFF	TGTGCCAGCAGCTTAGTGGCACTAACAGGGGGGGGCACCGGGGAGCTGTTTTTT
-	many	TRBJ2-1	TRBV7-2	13	CASSARRYNEQFF	TGTGCCAGCAGCGCCCGGCGGTACAATGAGCAGTTCTTC
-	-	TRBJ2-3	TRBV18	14	CASSPLPALDTQYF	TGTGCCAGCTCACCCCTCCCCGCATTAGATACGCAGTATTTT
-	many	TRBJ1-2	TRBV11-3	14	CASSLETGWSGYTF	TGTGCCAGCAGCTTGGAAACAGGGTGGTCTGGCTACACCTTC
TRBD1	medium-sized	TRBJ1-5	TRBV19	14	CASKAGQGVRAQHF	TGTGCCAGTAAAGCGGGACAGGGGGTTCGGGCCCAGCATTTT
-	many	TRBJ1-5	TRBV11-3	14	CASSAQGGNQPQHF	TGTGCCAGCAGCGCGCAGGGTGGCAATCAGCCCCAGCATTTT
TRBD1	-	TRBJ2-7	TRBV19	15	CASSLTGTGSYEQYF	TGTGCCAGTAGTTTGACCGGGACAGGCTCCTACGAGCAGTACTTC
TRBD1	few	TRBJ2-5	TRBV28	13	CASSPTGVETQYF	TGTGCCAGCAGTCCGACAGGGGTAGAGACCCAGTACTTC
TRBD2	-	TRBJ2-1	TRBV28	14	CASGAGGPVSEQFF	TGTGCCTCCGGGGCGGGAGGGCCTGTCAGTGAGCAGTTCTTC
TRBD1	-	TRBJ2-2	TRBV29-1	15	CSVLLGQPNTGELFF	TGCAGCGTTCTTCTGGGACAGCCGAACACCGGGGAGCTGTTTTTT
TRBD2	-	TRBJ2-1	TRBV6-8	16	CASSPFSGRAGYEQFF	TGTGCCAGCAGTCCCTTTAGCGGGAGGGCGGGTTATGAGCAGTTCTTC
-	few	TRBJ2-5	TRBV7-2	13	CASSWELSGTQYF	TGTGCCAGCAGCTGGGAGCTCAGCGGGACCCAGTACTTC
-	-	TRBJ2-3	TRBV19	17	CASSIPQAISSTDTQYF	TGTGCCAGTAGTATCCCGCAGGCGATCTCTAGCACAGATACGCAGTATTTT
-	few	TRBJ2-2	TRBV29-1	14	CSVEFGSNTGELFF	TGCAGCGTTGAATTCGGGTCGAACACCGGGGAGCTGTTTTTT
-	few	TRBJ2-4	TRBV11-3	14	CASSFSGPPDIQYF	TGTGCCAGCAGCTTCTCGGGACCCCCGGACATTCAGTACTTC
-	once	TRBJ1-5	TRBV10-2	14	CASSESGRGQPQHF	TGCGCCAGCAGTGAGTCGGGGCGGGGTCAGCCCCAGCATTTT
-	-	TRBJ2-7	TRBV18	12	CASSPGPVEQYF	TGTGCCAGCTCACCAGGGCCCGTCGAGCAGTACTTC
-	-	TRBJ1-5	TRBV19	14	CASTQQGSNQPQHF	TGTGCCAGTACTCAACAGGGTAGCAATCAGCCCCAGCATTTT
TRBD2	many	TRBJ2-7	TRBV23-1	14	CASSQGRLAHEQYF	TGCGCCAGCAGCCAAGGTCGACTAGCCCACGAGCAGTACTTC
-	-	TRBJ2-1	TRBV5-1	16	CASSLSLASTYNEQFF	TGCGCCAGCAGCCTCAGCCTAGCGTCTACCTACAATGAGCAGTTCTTC
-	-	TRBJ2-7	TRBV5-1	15	CASSRDLRRGYEQYF	TGCGCCAGCAGCCGGGACCTGCGCCGTGGCTACGAGCAGTACTTC
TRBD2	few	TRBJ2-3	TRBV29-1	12	CSVGTSADTQYF	TGCAGCGTGGGGACTAGTGCAGATACGCAGTATTTT
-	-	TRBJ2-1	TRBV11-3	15	CASSQKAGSYNEQFF	TGTGCCAGCAGCCAAAAAGCGGGCTCCTACAATGAGCAGTTCTTC
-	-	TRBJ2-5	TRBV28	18	CASSSANGGPEGKETQYF	TGTGCCAGCAGTTCCGCGAATGGGGGGCCGGAGGGAAAAGAGACCCAGTACTTC
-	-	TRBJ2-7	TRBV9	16	CASSVRAGSLSVEQYF	TGTGCCAGCAGCGTTCGGGCAGGGTCCCTATCCGTCGAGCAGTACTTC
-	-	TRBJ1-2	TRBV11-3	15	CASSPYRTPNYGYTF	TGTGCCAGCAGCCCATACCGGACACCGAACTATGGCTACACCTTC
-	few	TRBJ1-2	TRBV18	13	CASSPEVDYGYTF	TGTGCCAGCTCACCAGAGGTGGACTATGGCTACACCTTC
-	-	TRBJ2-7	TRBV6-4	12	CASSWGSPEQYF	TGTGCCAGCAGTTGGGGGTCCCCCGAGCAGTACTTC
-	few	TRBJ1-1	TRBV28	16	CASSGLPDSRNTEAFF	TGTGCCAGCAGTGGCCTCCCGGACAGTCGGAACACTGAAGCTTTCTTT
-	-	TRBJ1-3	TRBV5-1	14	CASSRDVSGNTIYF	TGCGCCAGCAGCCGGGACGTCTCTGGAAACACCATATATTTT
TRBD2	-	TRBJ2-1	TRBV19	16	CASSPSHRAGGSEQFF	TGTGCCAGTAGTCCATCCCACAGGGCGGGAGGGAGTGAGCAGTTCTTC
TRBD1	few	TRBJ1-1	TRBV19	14	CASSQQGALTEAFF	TGTGCCAGTAGCCAACAGGGGGCCCTCACTGAAGCTTTCTTT
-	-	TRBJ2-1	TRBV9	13	CASSRTSSNEQFF	TGTGCCAGCAGCCGAACTAGTTCCAATGAGCAGTTCTTC
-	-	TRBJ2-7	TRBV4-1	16	CASSQDLQGRSYEQYF	TGCGCCAGCAGCCAAGATTTGCAGGGACGATCCTACGAGCAGTACTTC
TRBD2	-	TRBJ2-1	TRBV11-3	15	CASSPPAGLYNEQFF	TGTGCCAGCAGTCCACCAGCGGGACTATACAATGAGCAGTTCTTC
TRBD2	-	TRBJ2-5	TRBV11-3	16	CASTQYYRGGKETQYF	TGTGCCAGCACCCAATACTACCGGGGGGGAAAAGAGACCCAGTACTTC
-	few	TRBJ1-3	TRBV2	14	CASSERGSGNTIYF	TGTGCCAGCAGTGAACGGGGGTCTGGAAACACCATATATTTT
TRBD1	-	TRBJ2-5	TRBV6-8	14	CASSRSTGGETQYF	TGTGCCAGCAGTCGATCGACAGGGGGAGAGACCCAGTACTTC
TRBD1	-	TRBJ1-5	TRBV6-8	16	CASSFTRTGTNQPQHF	TGTGCCAGCAGTTTCACCCGGACAGGGACAAATCAGCCCCAGCATTTT
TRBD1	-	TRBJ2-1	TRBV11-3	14	CASSPGTEYNEQFF	TGTGCCAGCAGCCCCGGGACAGAATACAATGAGCAGTTCTTC
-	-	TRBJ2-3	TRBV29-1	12	CSVEGTPDTQYF	TGCAGCGTTGAAGGGACCCCAGATACGCAGTATTTT
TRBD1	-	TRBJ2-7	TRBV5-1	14	CASSPWTGSPEQYF	TGCGCCAGCAGCCCCTGGACAGGTTCGCCGGAGCAGTACTTC
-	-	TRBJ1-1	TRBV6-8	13	CASSFQRGTEAFF	TGTGCCAGCAGTTTCCAGAGGGGCACTGAAGCTTTCTTT
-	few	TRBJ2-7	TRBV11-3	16	CASSLTGDILTYEQYF	TGTGCCAGCAGCCTAACCGGCGACATTTTAACCTACGAGCAGTACTTC